The rows below give T cell receptor beta chains drawn from one sample of a study of OX40 agonist ivuxolimab in advanced cancers. Sequencing was performed with immunoSEQ multiplex PCR; in TCRdb, only in-frame clones are kept and a portion is missing. Of 60,000 or so clones in the sample, just under 85% were seen once. Source: CD4+ or CD8+ T cells sorted from blood, taken in a trial of the OX40 agonist ivuxolimab. These receptors were collected from an adult with an advanced solid tumor such as melanoma, head and neck, liver or kidney cancer. Each CDR3 is given with its conserved first and last residue. The D gene is left open where the match is weak. The listing skips clone size in some rows; elsewhere it reads once, few, many or a size class.

v_gene	j_gene	d_gene	abundance	CDR3aa	CDR3nt
TRBV7-9	TRBJ2-7	.	.	CASSLGVTSYEQYF	TGTGCCAGCAGCTTAGGCGTTACCTCCTACGAGCAGTACTTC
TRBV7-9	TRBJ2-2	.	.	CASSLRVDTGELFF	TGTGCCAGCAGCTTAAGGGTCGACACCGGGGAGCTGTTTTTT
TRBV5-1	TRBJ2-5	TRBD1	.	CASSFKSGTEKETQYF	TGCGCCAGCAGCTTTAAGTCCGGGACAGAAAAAGAGACCCAGTACTTC
TRBV19	TRBJ2-1	.	.	CASSIGSHSYNEQFF	TGTGCCAGTAGTATTGGCAGCCACTCCTACAATGAGCAGTTCTTC
TRBV7-2	TRBJ2-2	TRBD1	.	CASSFLGQGVLFF	TGTGCCAGCAGCTTTTTGGGACAGGGAGTGCTGTTTTTT
TRBV28	TRBJ2-3	.	.	CASSWFGRQVPTDTQYF	TGTGCCAGCAGTTGGTTCGGACGACAGGTCCCCACAGATACGCAGTATTTT
TRBV7-6	TRBJ2-1	.	.	CASSPLGVEGNEQFF	TGTGCCAGCAGCCCGCTGGGGGTCGAAGGAAATGAGCAGTTCTTC
TRBV4-1	TRBJ2-2	TRBD1	.	CASSQTGTADTGELFF	TGCGCCAGCAGCCAAACCGGGACAGCTGACACCGGGGAGCTGTTTTTT
TRBV4-3	TRBJ2-1	TRBD1	.	CASSQDSRQGYEQFF	TGCGCCAGCAGCCAAGACTCCCGACAGGGCTATGAGCAGTTCTTC
TRBV2	TRBJ2-7	TRBD2	.	CASSEAGGTSHYEQYF	TGTGCCAGCAGTGAGGCAGGGGGGACTAGCCACTACGAGCAGTACTTC
TRBV5-1	TRBJ2-5	.	.	CASSLGGQETQYF	TGCGCCAGCAGCTTGGGGGGCCAAGAGACCCAGTACTTC
TRBV27	TRBJ1-2	.	few	CASSLNRANYGYTF	TGTGCCAGCAGTTTAAACAGGGCGAACTATGGCTACACCTTC
TRBV5-1	TRBJ2-2	.	.	CASSITGVSTGELFF	TGCGCCAGCAGCATCACGGGGGTCAGCACCGGGGAGCTGTTTTTT
TRBV28	TRBJ1-2	TRBD1	.	CASSLWSLGQGARRVGYTF	TGTGCCAGCAGTTTATGGTCTCTCGGACAGGGGGCGCGAAGGGTTGGCTACACCTTC
TRBV7-3	TRBJ2-5	TRBD2	.	CASSLGLAGGRETQYF	TGTGCCAGCAGCTTAGGACTAGCGGGAGGGAGAGAGACCCAGTACTTC
TRBV7-2	TRBJ2-1	.	.	CASSSTLYNEQFF	TGTGCCAGCAGCTCCACCCTTTACAATGAGCAGTTCTTC
TRBV19	TRBJ1-5	.	.	CASSPGDSFGNQPQHF	TGTGCCAGTAGTCCAGGGGACTCCTTCGGCAATCAGCCCCAGCATTTT
TRBV10-3	TRBJ2-7	TRBD2	.	CAIRTSGNLGGEQYF	TGTGCCATCAGGACCTCCGGGAACCTGGGGGGGGAGCAGTACTTC
TRBV5-1	TRBJ1-3	.	.	CASSLMVGSSGNTIYF	TGCGCCAGCAGCTTGATGGTGGGAAGCTCTGGAAACACCATATATTTT
TRBV5-5	TRBJ2-3	.	.	CASSLGNTQYF	TGTGCCAGCAGCTTAGGGAATACGCAGTATTTT
TRBV6-5	TRBJ2-1	.	.	CASSWSTYNEQFF	TGTGCCAGCAGTTGGTCCACGTACAATGAGCAGTTCTTC
TRBV28	TRBJ2-7	.	.	CASSSPGLQTYEQYF	TGTGCCAGCAGTTCTCCGGGACTCCAAACCTACGAGCAGTACTTC
TRBV11-3	TRBJ2-7	.	.	CASSRIGEQYF	TGTGCCAGCAGCCGAATTGGCGAGCAGTACTTC
TRBV4-3	TRBJ1-2	.	.	CASSPTTGQGYGYTF	TGCGCCAGCAGCCCCACGACAGGCCAAGGCTATGGCTACACCTTC
TRBV7-8	TRBJ2-7	.	.	CASSPPTTYEQYF	TGTGCCAGCAGCCCGCCCACCACCTACGAGCAGTACTTC
TRBV7-9	TRBJ2-5	TRBD2	.	CASSRLAGGPNTQYF	TGTGCCAGCAGCAGACTAGCGGGAGGCCCCAATACCCAGTACTTC
TRBV7-6	TRBJ2-1	.	.	CASSLGENEQFF	TGTGCCAGCAGCCTAGGGGAGAATGAGCAGTTCTTC
TRBV5-1	TRBJ1-1	TRBD1	.	CASSPPGGTEAFF	TGCGCCAGCAGCCCGCCAGGGGGAACTGAAGCTTTCTTT
TRBV19	TRBJ2-7	.	.	CASTPPGGSHEQYF	TGTGCCAGTACTCCCCCCGGAGGGTCCCACGAGCAGTACTTC
TRBV28	TRBJ2-5	.	.	CASSFRKTVQETQYF	TGTGCCAGCAGTTTTCGAAAGACAGTCCAAGAGACCCAGTACTTC
TRBV2	TRBJ2-7	.	.	CASSYKFQQYF	TGTGCCAGCAGTTACAAGTTCCAGCAGTACTTC
TRBV11-2	TRBJ1-4	.	.	CASSLLSSSSNEKLFF	TGTGCCAGCAGCTTATTGAGCAGTAGCTCAAATGAAAAACTGTTTTTT
TRBV7-9	TRBJ2-3	.	few	CASSLRGMPDTQYF	TGTGCCAGCAGCTTAAGAGGGATGCCAGATACGCAGTATTTT
TRBV30	TRBJ1-6	.	.	CAWGSSYNSPLHF	TGTGCCTGGGGGAGCTCCTATAATTCACCCCTCCACTTT
TRBV5-6	TRBJ2-1	TRBD2	once	CASSRLAGVRGANEQFF	TGTGCCAGCAGCCGACTAGCGGGAGTAAGGGGGGCCAATGAGCAGTTCTTC
TRBV2	TRBJ2-5	TRBD2	.	CASSLGLASAETQYF	TGTGCCAGCAGTTTAGGACTAGCGAGTGCGGAGACCCAGTACTTC
TRBV7-2	TRBJ1-1	.	few	CASSFSGRTEAFF	TGTGCCAGCAGTTTCTCAGGGCGAACTGAAGCTTTCTTT
TRBV14	TRBJ2-1	TRBD1	.	CASTQGQGPYNEQFF	TGTGCCAGCACCCAGGGACAGGGACCCTACAATGAGCAGTTCTTC
TRBV6-5	TRBJ1-6	TRBD1	.	CASSTTQGARSPLHF	TGTGCCAGCAGTACCACACAGGGGGCGCGATCACCCCTCCACTTT
TRBV6-1	TRBJ1-2	.	.	CASSDSSAYGYTF	TGTGCCAGCAGCGACAGTTCGGCCTATGGCTACACCTTC
TRBV9	TRBJ2-1	.	.	CASSAEYNEQFF	TGTGCCAGCAGCGCAGAATACAATGAGCAGTTCTTC
TRBV7-2	TRBJ1-3	.	.	CASSLPVLSGNTIYF	TGTGCCAGCAGCTTACCGGTGCTCTCTGGAAACACCATATATTTT
TRBV5-1	TRBJ2-3	TRBD1	.	CASSLLQGIHTDTQYF	TGCGCCAGCAGCTTGTTACAGGGGATACACACAGATACGCAGTATTTT
TRBV5-8	TRBJ2-4	.	.	CASSLARGADKNIQYF	TGTGCCAGCAGCTTGGCTCGGGGGGCAGACAAAAACATTCAGTACTTC
TRBV2	TRBJ2-7	.	.	CASRRSWVRPYEQYF	TGTGCCAGCAGACGATCCTGGGTCAGGCCCTACGAGCAGTACTTC
TRBV7-2	TRBJ2-6	.	.	CASSLVQFGANVLTF	TGTGCCAGCAGCTTAGTCCAGTTTGGGGCCAACGTCCTGACTTTC
TRBV9	TRBJ1-1	.	.	CASSKTQGSEAFF	TGTGCCAGCAGTAAGACCCAGGGTTCGGAGGCTTTCTTT
TRBV19	TRBJ2-1	.	.	CASSILLNNEQFF	TGTGCCAGTAGTATCTTGCTAAACAATGAGCAGTTCTTC
TRBV7-8	TRBJ2-3	TRBD2	.	CASSLGAGLAGKDTQYF	TGTGCCAGCAGCTTAGGGGCGGGACTAGCGGGAAAGGATACGCAGTATTTT
TRBV6-5	TRBJ2-7	TRBD1	.	CASKRTGSYEQYF	TGTGCCAGCAAAAGGACAGGTTCCTACGAGCAGTACTTC
TRBV5-6	TRBJ2-2	TRBD1	.	CASSLDFRQGAGELFF	TGTGCCAGCAGCTTGGATTTTCGACAGGGGGCCGGGGAGCTGTTTTTT
TRBV5-1	TRBJ2-7	TRBD1	.	CASSLGQGFNEQYF	TGCGCCAGCAGCCTAGGACAGGGGTTCAACGAGCAGTACTTC
TRBV28	TRBJ1-5	.	.	CASSFLSLRTSSNQPQHF	TGTGCCAGCAGTTTTTTGTCTTTGAGGACGAGTAGCAATCAGCCCCAGCATTTT